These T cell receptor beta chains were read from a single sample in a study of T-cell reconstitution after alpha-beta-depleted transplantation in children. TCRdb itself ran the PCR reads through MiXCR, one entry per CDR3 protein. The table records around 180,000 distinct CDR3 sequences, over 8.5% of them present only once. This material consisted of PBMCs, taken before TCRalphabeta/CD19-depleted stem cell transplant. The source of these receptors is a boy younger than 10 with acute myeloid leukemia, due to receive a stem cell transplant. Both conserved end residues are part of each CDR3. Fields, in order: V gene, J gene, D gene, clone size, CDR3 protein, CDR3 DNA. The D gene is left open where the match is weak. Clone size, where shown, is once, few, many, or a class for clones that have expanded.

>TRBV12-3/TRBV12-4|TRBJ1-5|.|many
CASSKRGNQPQHF
TGTGCCAGCAGTAAACGGGGGAATCAGCCCCAGCATTTT
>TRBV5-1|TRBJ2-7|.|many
CASSLGNSYEQYF
TGCGCCAGCAGCTTGGGGAACTCCTACGAGCAGTACTTC
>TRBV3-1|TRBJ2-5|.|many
CASSQDRETQYF
TGCGCCAGCAGCCAAGATCGGGAGACCCAGTACTTC
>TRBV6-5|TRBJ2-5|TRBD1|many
CASSYLTGVETQYF
TGTGCCAGCAGTTACTTGACAGGGGTGGAGACCCAGTACTTC
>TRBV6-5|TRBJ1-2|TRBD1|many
CASRLGGEGGYTF
TGTGCCAGCCGTTTAGGGGGCGAGGGTGGCTACACCTTC
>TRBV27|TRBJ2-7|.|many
CASSLTGISYEQYF
TGTGCCAGCAGTTTAACCGGGATCTCCTACGAGCAGTACTTC
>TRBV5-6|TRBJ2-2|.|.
CASTTMRGIRAGELFF
TGTGCCAGCACGACAATGCGGGGAATTCGGGCCGGGGAGCTGTTTTTT
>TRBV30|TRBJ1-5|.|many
CAWSVNSNQPQHF
TGTGCCTGGAGTGTAAATAGCAATCAGCCCCAGCATTTT
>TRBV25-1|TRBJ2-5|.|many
CASSSRLGFTETQYF
TGTGCCAGCAGTTCCCGACTAGGTTTCACGGAGACCCAGTACTTC
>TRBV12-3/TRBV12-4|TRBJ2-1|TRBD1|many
CASSAPGTGSYNEQFF
TGTGCCAGCAGTGCTCCCGGGACAGGCTCCTACAATGAGCAGTTCTTC
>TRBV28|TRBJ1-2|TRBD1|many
CASNTDRYHGYTF
TGTGCCAGCAATACGGACAGGTACCATGGCTACACCTTC
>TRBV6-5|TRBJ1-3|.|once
CASTPDIGNTIYF
TGTGCCAGCACCCCGGACATTGGAAACACCATATATTTT
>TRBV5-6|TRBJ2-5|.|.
CARSPGLPTNQETQYF
TGTGCCAGGAGCCCCGGACTCCCGACCAACCAAGAGACCCAGTACTTC
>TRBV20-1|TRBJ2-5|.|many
CSASRVALETQYF
TGCAGTGCTTCGAGGGTGGCCCTAGAGACCCAGTACTTC
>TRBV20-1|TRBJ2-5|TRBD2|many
CSASALLAGVQETQYF
TGCAGTGCTAGTGCCTTACTAGCGGGAGTCCAAGAGACCCAGTACTTC
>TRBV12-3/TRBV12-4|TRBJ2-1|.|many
CASGGNNEQFF
TGTGCCAGCGGGGGGAACAATGAGCAGTTCTTC
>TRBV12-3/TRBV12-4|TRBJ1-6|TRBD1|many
CASSQTGNNSPLHF
TGTGCCAGCAGTCAGACAGGGAATAATTCACCCCTCCACTTT
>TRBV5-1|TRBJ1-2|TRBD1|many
CASSLGQAVWGYTF
TGCGCCAGCAGCTTAGGACAGGCGGTGTGGGGCTACACCTTC
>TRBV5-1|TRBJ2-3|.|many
CASSLATTPDTQYF
TGCGCCAGCAGCTTGGCCACGACCCCAGATACGCAGTATTTT
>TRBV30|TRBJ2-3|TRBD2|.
CAWSVRLAEGTDTQYF
TGTGCCTGGAGTGTACGGCTAGCGGAGGGAACAGATACGCAGTATTTT
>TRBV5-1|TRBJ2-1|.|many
CASSLVGGPNEQFF
TGCGCCAGCAGCTTGGTGGGGGGTCCCAATGAGCAGTTCTTC
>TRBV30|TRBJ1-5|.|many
CAWSVGGPQHF
TGTGCCTGGAGTGTCGGCGGTCCCCAGCATTTT
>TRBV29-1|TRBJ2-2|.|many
CSVVQGAGELFF
TGCAGCGTCGTACAGGGAGCCGGGGAGCTGTTTTTT
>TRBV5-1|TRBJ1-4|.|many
CASSSPAGGPTNEKLFF
TGCGCCAGCAGCTCCCCGGCGGGGGGCCCAACTAATGAAAAACTGTTTTTT
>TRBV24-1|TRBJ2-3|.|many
CATSEHSHASTDTQYF
TGTGCCACCAGTGAGCACAGCCACGCTAGCACAGATACGCAGTATTTT
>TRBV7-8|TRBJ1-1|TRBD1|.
CASSSGQAREAFF
TGTGCCAGCTCCTCGGGACAGGCCCGTGAAGCTTTCTTT
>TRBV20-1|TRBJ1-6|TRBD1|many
CSARVTGAEFYNSPLHF
TGCAGTGCTAGAGTAACAGGGGCCGAATTCTATAATTCACCCCTCCACTTT
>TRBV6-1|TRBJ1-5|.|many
CASRKRGSNQPQHF
TGTGCCAGCAGGAAACGGGGGAGCAATCAGCCCCAGCATTTT
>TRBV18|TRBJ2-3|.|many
CASSGPAGITDTQYF
TGTGCCAGCTCCGGCCCCGCGGGGATCACAGATACGCAGTATTTT
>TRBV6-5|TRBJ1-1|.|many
CASSPLRGGDTEAFF
TGTGCCAGCAGTCCCTTGAGAGGGGGGGACACTGAAGCTTTCTTT
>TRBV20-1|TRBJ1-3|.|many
CSARGFVENTIYF
TGCAGTGCCAGGGGATTTGTGGAAAACACCATATATTTT
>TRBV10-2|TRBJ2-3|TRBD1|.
CACSESKGGHTDTQYF
TGCGCCTGCAGTGAGTCCAAAGGGGGCCACACAGATACGCAGTATTTT
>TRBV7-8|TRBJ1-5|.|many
CASSLAGVVGNQPQHF
TGTGCCAGCAGCTTAGCAGGGGTCGTGGGCAATCAGCCCCAGCATTTT
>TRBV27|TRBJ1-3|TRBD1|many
CASSLSTGAGNTIYF
TGTGCCAGCAGTTTATCAACAGGGGCAGGAAACACCATATATTTT
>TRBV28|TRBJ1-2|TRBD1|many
CASSLYRGSWDGYTF
TGTGCCAGCAGTCTCTACAGGGGAAGTTGGGATGGCTACACCTTC